Listed below are T cell receptor beta chains from one sample, sequenced in a study of identical twins. TCRdb reanalysed the 5' RACE reads using MiXCR and keeps one entry per CDR3 protein. The sample records 200,000 to 250,000 distinct CDR3 sequences, approximately 12% being singletons. The data also belong to a second study, concerning yellow fever vaccine responses in identical twins.

Input material: memory (CD45RO+) T cells sorted from blood. The receptor set was obtained from a woman aged 18 to 35 in good health. Each CDR3 is given with its conserved first and last residue. The order of the fields is CDR3 length, J gene, clone size, D gene, V gene, CDR3 DNA, CDR3 protein. A D gene is named only where the DNA matches it firmly. The size field is filled for only some rows; it gives once, few, many or a size class.

14 TRBJ2-3 few TRBD2 TRBV7-9 TGTGCCAGCAGCTCCGGGACTAGCGCAGATACGCAGTATTTT CASSSGTSADTQYF
14 TRBJ1-1 few TRBD1 TRBV3-1 TGTGCCAGCAGCCGGGGACAGGGCTACACTGAAGCTTTCTTT CASSRGQGYTEAFF
18 TRBJ2-3 few TRBD1 TRBV10-3 TGTGCCATCAGTGAGTCGCAGCCCGGGACAGAGAGAAGGAATACGCAGTATTTT CAISESQPGTERRNTQYF
14 TRBJ2-1 few TRBD1 TRBV18 TGTGCCAGCTCACTCCGACAGGGGGCTTATGAGCAGTTCTTC CASSLRQGAYEQFF
17 TRBJ2-2 few TRBD2 TRBV4-2 TGTGCCAGCAGCCATCCGAACGGGGGGGGGAACACCGGGGAGCTGTTTTTT CASSHPNGGGNTGELFF
14 TRBJ2-3 many - TRBV5-1 TGCGCCAGCTTCCAAGGGGGGTACACAGATACGCAGTATTTT CASFQGGYTDTQYF
15 TRBJ1-6 - - TRBV7-2 TGTGCCAGCAGCCAAGTCGGCCAGGGGAATTCACCCCTCCACTTT CASSQVGQGNSPLHF
15 TRBJ2-3 many TRBD1 TRBV12-3/TRBV12-4 TGTGCCAGCAGTTTAGGGACAGGGAGGCCAGATACGCAGTATTTT CASSLGTGRPDTQYF
15 TRBJ2-5 few - TRBV5-8 TGTGCCAGCAGCTTGGTTTTGGGTGTCCAAGAGACCCAGTACTTC CASSLVLGVQETQYF
15 TRBJ2-1 - - TRBV5-1 TGCGCCAGCAGCCCGGATGGGACGTCTCGGGGTGAGCAGTTCTTC CASSPDGTSRGEQFF
14 TRBJ1-2 few - TRBV5-5 TGTGCCAGCAGGTTGGCGGCAGGCCTCTATGGCTACACCTTC CASRLAAGLYGYTF
17 TRBJ2-3 - TRBD2 TRBV6-2/TRBV6-3 TGTGCCAGCAGTTCGACTAGCGGGACTTCCGGGGCAGATACGCAGTATTTT CASSSTSGTSGADTQYF
14 TRBJ2-1 - TRBD2 TRBV6-4 TGTGCCAGCAGTGAGCAGCGGGAGTTAAGTGAGCAGTTCTTC CASSEQRELSEQFF
15 TRBJ2-1 - - TRBV7-2 TGTGCCAGCAGCGCAAGGGGGGGCTCCTACAATGAGCAGTTCTTC CASSARGGSYNEQFF
12 TRBJ2-3 many - TRBV3-1 TGTGCCAGCAGTTACAGCGCAGATACGCAGTATTTT CASSYSADTQYF
16 TRBJ2-3 - - TRBV10-2 TGCGCCAGCAGTGAGCTTGCCCAGCGGAGCACAGATACGCAGTATTTT CASSELAQRSTDTQYF
18 TRBJ2-5 few TRBD2 TRBV2 TGTGCCAGCTGTCCCCAACCTTTCCTAGCGGGGATTCAAGAGACCCAGTACTTC CASCPQPFLAGIQETQYF
12 TRBJ2-1 many TRBD2 TRBV7-2 TGTGCCAGCAGCTTTAGCGGGAAAGAGCAGTTCTTC CASSFSGKEQFF
14 TRBJ2-3 many - TRBV7-2 TGTGCCAGCCTACTCGTAGTGTACACAGATACGCAGTATTTT CASLLVVYTDTQYF
17 TRBJ2-1 many - TRBV5-1 TGCGCCAGCAGCTACATGGGACGGGTAAGGGCCTACAATGAGCAGTTCTTC CASSYMGRVRAYNEQFF
17 TRBJ2-7 - TRBD2 TRBV7-6 TGTGCCAGCAGCTCCGGCACCCCGGGGGGTACTCCAGGCGAGCAGTACTTC CASSSGTPGGTPGEQYF
16 TRBJ2-4 - - TRBV7-2 TGTGCCAGCAGCATGGGCGGGCAGCTAGCCAAAAACATTCAGTACTTC CASSMGGQLAKNIQYF
13 TRBJ1-2 - - TRBV14 TGTGCCAGCAGCCGGAGGGGACAAAATGGCTACACCTTC CASSRRGQNGYTF
17 TRBJ2-2 few TRBD2 TRBV12-3/TRBV12-4 TGTGCCAGCAGCCCCAGGTCGGGACTAGCCGGCACCGGGGAGCTGTTTTTT CASSPRSGLAGTGELFF
15 TRBJ2-7 few - TRBV27 TGTGCCAGCAGTTTATCGGTCTGGATCTCCTACGAGCAGTACTTC CASSLSVWISYEQYF
14 TRBJ1-5 few TRBD1 TRBV12-3/TRBV12-4 TGTGCCAGCAGTCATGGGACAGGCTATCAGCCCCAGCATTTT CASSHGTGYQPQHF
15 TRBJ2-3 - - TRBV7-9 TGTGCCAGCAGCTTAGAGGCGGGGATCACAGATACGCAGTATTTT CASSLEAGITDTQYF
15 TRBJ2-3 few TRBD1 TRBV24-1 TGTGCCACCAGTGATTTCCGACAGGGGGGAGATACGCAGTATTTT CATSDFRQGGDTQYF
16 TRBJ2-3 many TRBD1 TRBV7-2 TGTGCCAGCAGCTCCGGGACAGGGAGTATCACAGATACGCAGTATTTT CASSSGTGSITDTQYF
14 TRBJ2-2 medium-sized - TRBV6-5 TGTGCCAGCAGTTCAGAATTGAACACCGGGGAGCTGTTTTTT CASSSELNTGELFF
13 TRBJ1-1 few - TRBV29-1 TGCAGCGCTTGGACAGTGAGCAGGGATGAAGCTTTCTTT CSAWTVSRDEAFF
15 TRBJ2-7 - TRBD2 TRBV7-2 TGTGCCAGCAGCAGAGGAGCGGGATCAACCTACGAGCAGTACTTC CASSRGAGSTYEQYF
14 TRBJ2-7 few - TRBV14 TGTGCCAGCAGCTCGTATGCAGGCGGGTACGAGCAGTACTTC CASSSYAGGYEQYF
14 TRBJ2-1 few - TRBV7-9 TGTGCCAGCAGCCGCCAGCGGAGCGACAATGAGCAGTTCTTC CASSRQRSDNEQFF
14 TRBJ1-6 - - TRBV20-1 TGCAGTGCTAATAGTGCAGGCCGTAATTCACCCCTCCACTTT CSANSAGRNSPLHF
12 TRBJ2-7 many - TRBV7-9 TGTGCCAGCAGCTCCGACAGCCTCGAGCAGTACTTC CASSSDSLEQYF
17 TRBJ2-1 many - TRBV7-6 TGTGCCAGCAGCTCCAGCGGGTCGGGGAGCTCCTACAATGAGCAGTTCTTC CASSSSGSGSSYNEQFF
15 TRBJ2-1 - - TRBV4-3 TGCGCCAGCAGCCAAGACGGTACCTTGAACAATGAGCAGTTCTTC CASSQDGTLNNEQFF
12 TRBJ1-3 few - TRBV7-9 TGTGCCAGCAGCATATCTGGAAACACCATATATTTT CASSISGNTIYF
14 TRBJ2-5 - - TRBV20-1 TGCAGTGCTAGTGGGACGGCAGCCCAAGAGACCCAGTACTTC CSASGTAAQETQYF
18 TRBJ2-2 few TRBD2 TRBV4-2 TGTGCCAGCAGCCAAGAACGACTAGCGGGTACGAACACCGGGGAGCTGTTTTTT CASSQERLAGTNTGELFF
14 TRBJ1-2 few TRBD1 TRBV3-1 TGTGCCAGCAGCTTCCGGACAGGGAACTATGGCTACACCTTC CASSFRTGNYGYTF
12 TRBJ2-3 - - TRBV2 TGTGCCAGCAGTGACGGGCCCCATACGCAGTATTTT CASSDGPHTQYF
14 TRBJ1-1 - TRBD1 TRBV20-1 TGCAGTGCCCGAAAGGACAGGGCTAACACTGAAGCTTTCTTT CSARKDRANTEAFF
12 TRBJ1-6 few - TRBV14 TGTGCCAGCAGCTCAAGGGAGAGGTCCCTCCACTTT CASSSRERSLHF
12 TRBJ1-5 - - TRBV28 TGTGCCAGCAGTTTATCGAAAGGGACCCAGCATTTT CASSLSKGTQHF
15 TRBJ2-7 - - TRBV7-8 TGTGCCAGCAGCTTAGGGCCCGGGACACCCTACGAGCAGTACTTC CASSLGPGTPYEQYF
12 TRBJ2-2 - - TRBV4-3 TGCGCCAGCAGCCAAGATCATTGGGAGCTGTTTTTT CASSQDHWELFF
12 TRBJ2-7 few - TRBV7-8 TGTGCCAGCAGCTTGGACACCCCGGTGCAGTACTTC CASSLDTPVQYF
16 TRBJ2-3 - - TRBV9 TGTGCCAGCAGCCGGGGGGGACAGGGCCCCACAGATACGCAGTATTTT CASSRGGQGPTDTQYF
15 TRBJ2-7 - TRBD1 TRBV20-1 TGCAGTGCTAGAGAAGGGACAGGGACCGGGCCGGAGCAGTACTTC CSAREGTGTGPEQYF
20 TRBJ2-3 few TRBD2 TRBV11-2 TGTGCCAGCAGCCCAGGGTGGGCTAGCGGGAGGGCTTTGCGAGCAGATACGCAGTATTTT CASSPGWASGRALRADTQYF
14 TRBJ2-3 many - TRBV7-9 TGTGCCAGCAGCTTAGGATCCGTGACAGATACGCAGTATTTT CASSLGSVTDTQYF
16 TRBJ2-3 many - TRBV12-3/TRBV12-4 TGTGCCAGCAGTTTTAGCCGTAAGACACAACCAGATACGCAGTATTTT CASSFSRKTQPDTQYF